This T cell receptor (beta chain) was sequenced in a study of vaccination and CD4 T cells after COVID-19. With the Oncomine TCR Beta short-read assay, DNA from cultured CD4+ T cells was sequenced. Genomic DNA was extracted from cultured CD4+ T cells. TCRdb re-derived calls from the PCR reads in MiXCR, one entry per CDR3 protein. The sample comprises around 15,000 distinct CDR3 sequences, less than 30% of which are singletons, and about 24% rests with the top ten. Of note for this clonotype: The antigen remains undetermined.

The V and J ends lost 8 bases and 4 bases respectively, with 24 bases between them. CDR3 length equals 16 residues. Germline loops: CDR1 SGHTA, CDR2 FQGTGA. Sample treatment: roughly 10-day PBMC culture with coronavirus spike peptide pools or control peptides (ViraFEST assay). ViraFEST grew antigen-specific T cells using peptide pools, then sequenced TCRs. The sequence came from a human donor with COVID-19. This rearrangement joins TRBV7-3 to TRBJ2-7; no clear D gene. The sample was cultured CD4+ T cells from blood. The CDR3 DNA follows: TGTGCCAGCTCCCCGGCAGGCTTATTACTGTCTTACGAGCAGTACTTC. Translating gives CASSPAGLLLSYEQYF.